The 27 T cell receptor beta chains below come from one sample, sequenced in a study of blood T cell repertoires in COVID-19. TCRdb's copy holds only in-frame clones and misses some; the assay was immunoSEQ multiplex PCR. The sample consists of about 59,000 clones, about 90% of them appearing once. Sequenced material: peripheral blood. The receptors were sampled from a man in his 60s with active or convalescent COVID-19.

V is TRBV11-2 and J is TRBJ2-5; 9 bases are shared with TRBD2. The germline gives CDR1 SGHAT, CDR2 FQNNGV. This CDR3 contains 14 residues. Trimming took 5 bases from V and 3 from J; bases not matched to a gene: 4. CDR3 protein: CASSPRLAEETQYF. The CDR3 bases are TGTGCCAGCAGCCCGAGACTAGCGGAAGAGACCCAGTACTTC.

V is TRBV28 and J is TRBJ1-1; D remains unclear. The CDR3 extends over 15 amino acids. Trimming pared 2 bases from V and 11 bases from J, leaving 21 bases between. The germline V gene encodes CDR1 MDHEN and CDR2 SYDVKM. Here the CDR3 DNA reads TGTGCCAGCAGTTTAATGCACTTAGGTCTCGTGGAGGCTTTCTTT. Translated: CASSLMHLGLVEAFF.

The chain employs TRBV9 and TRBJ1-3; 9 bases fit TRBD1. V lost 8 bases to trimming and J lost 7 bases; unmatched junction nucleotides: 7. The CDR3 loop spans 13 amino acids. Germline-derived CDR1 and CDR2 are SGDLS and YYNGEE. The CDR3 loop is CASGTGTVNTIYF. CDR3 DNA sequence: TGTGCCAGTGGGACAGGGACTGTGAACACCATATATTTT.

In its sample, this clone was seen once. The rearrangement joins TRBV7-3 to TRBJ2-1, with 7 bases aligning to TRBD1. The CDR3 is 15 residues long. CDR1 and CDR2 from the germline V gene are SGHTA and FQGTGA. The trim removed 2 bases at V and 5 bases at J, leaving 6 bases unmatched. The CDR3 reads CASSLAQGHNNEQFF. The CDR3 DNA is TGTGCCAGCAGCTTAGCACAGGGGCACAACAATGAGCAGTTCTTC.

The chain has TRBV30 and TRBJ1-1; TRBD1 aligns across 7 bases. The germline gives CDR1 GTSNPN, CDR2 SVGIG (reference sequence). CDR3 length: 14 residues. J lost 7 bases, V lost 0 bases, and 8 bases had no gene match. CDR3 sequence (DNA): TGTGCCTGGAGTGTAGGAGGGGACAGAGGTGAAGCTTTCTTT. Translating it yields CAWSVGGDRGEAFF.

V gene TRBV4-3 combines with J gene TRBJ1-4; 7 bases are shared with TRBD1. Trimming removed 0 bases from V and 2 bases from J; junction bases left unmatched: 6. This CDR3 has 17 residues. Looked up from germline, CDR1 is LGHNA and CDR2 is YSLEER. Here the CDR3 reads CASSQDGRGSTNEKLFF. In nucleotides, the CDR3 is TGCGCCAGCAGCCAAGACGGCAGGGGGTCTACTAATGAAAAACTGTTTTTT.

This clone occurred once. The chain links TRBV7-2 to TRBJ1-5; D possibly corresponds to TRBD1 (5 bases). Germline assignment: CDR1 SGHTA and CDR2 FQGNSA. The CDR3 covers 15 residues. V was clipped by 4 bases and J by 2 bases, with 12 bases between them. The CDR3 coding sequence is TGTGCCAGCAGCTCTCAGGGAATGGGCAATCAGCCCCAGCATTTT. This codes for CASSSQGMGNQPQHF.

The chain combines TRBV7-9 with TRBJ2-3; tentative D call: TRBD2 (5 bases). Germline CDR1 and CDR2: SEHNR and FQNEAQ (reference sequence). V was shortened by 1 base and J by 0 bases, with 14 bases between the two germline ends. The CDR3 has 17 residues. This chain's CDR3 is CASSLGSASSSTDTQYF. CDR3 nucleotide sequence: TGTGCCAGCAGCTTAGGGTCGGCTAGCTCCAGCACAGATACGCAGTATTTT.

The genes are TRBV30 and TRBJ1-5; D might be TRBD1 (5 bases). Germline CDR1 and CDR2: GTSNPN and SVGIG (reference sequence). There are 14 residues in the CDR3. The V end lost 3 bases, the J end lost 0 bases, and 9 bases lay between the germline ends. The CDR3 reads CAWSRGGSNQPQHF. CDR3 nucleotides: TGTGCCTGGAGCCGGGGGGGTAGCAATCAGCCCCAGCATTTT.

This rearrangement joins TRBV29-1 to TRBJ2-2; possibly TRBD2 for D (5 bases). Trimming took 4 bases from V and 7 from J, leaving 16 bases between them. This CDR3 comprises 14 residues. Germline loops: CDR1 SQVTM, CDR2 ANQGSEA. DNA for the CDR3: TGCAGCGTTGTGGGGAGAGGATTGGGCGGGGAGCTGTTTTTT. The encoded protein is CSVVGRGLGGELFF.

V gene TRBV3-1 (or the pseudogene TRBV3-2) combines with J gene TRBJ2-4; 7 bases fit TRBD1. CDR3 length: 14 residues. Germline-derived CDR1 and CDR2 are LGHDT and YNNKEL (reference sequence). Trimming removed 5 bases from V and 8 bases from J; junction bases left unmatched: 9. In DNA form, the CDR3 reads TGTGCCAGCAGCAGGACAGGCCTCAGGGACATTCAGTACTTC. Amino acid sequence: CASSRTGLRDIQYF.

V usage is TRBV19 and J usage is TRBJ1-2, with TRBD1 matching over 10 bases. V lost 0 bases to trimming and J lost 8 bases; unmatched junction nucleotides: 9. Germline-derived CDR1 and CDR2 are LNHDA and SQIVND (reference sequence). This CDR3 contains 16 residues. The CDR3 DNA follows: TGTGCCAGTAGTATAGATCTATTGGACAGGGGGAAAGGCTACACCTTC. Translating it yields CASSIDLLDRGKGYTF. The whole variable domain, filled in from reference TRBV19 and TRBJ1-2, reads DGGITQSPKYLFRKEGQNVTLSCEQNLNHDAMYWYRQDPGQGLRLIYYSQIVNDFQKGDIAEGYSVSREKKESFPLTVTSAQKNPTAFYLCASSIDLLDRGKGYTFGSGTRLTVV.

The J gene is TRBJ2-1, the V gene TRBV11-1, with D unclear. With 1 base removed from V and 0 bases from J, the gap between germline ends came to 4 bases. Germline CDR1 reads SGHAT; CDR2 reads FQDESV (reference sequence). CDR3 length: 14 amino acids. In nucleotides, the CDR3 is TGTGCCAGCAGCTTAGGAGGCTCCTACAATGAGCAGTTCTTC. Translating it yields CASSLGGSYNEQFF. Full variable domain (missing parts from reference TRBV11-1 and TRBJ2-1): EAEVAQSPRYKITEKSQAVAFWCDPISGHATLYWYRQILGQGPELLVQFQDESVVDDSQLPKDRFSAERLKGVDSTLKIQPAELGDSAMYLCASSLGGSYNEQFFGPGTRLTVL.

The V call is TRBV7-3, the J call TRBJ2-7, with TRBD2 as a possible D gene (5 bases). Trimming removed 2 bases at V and 2 bases at J, with 10 bases between. The CDR3 runs to 14 residues. Per germline, CDR1 SGHTA and CDR2 FQGTGA. The CDR3 nucleotides are TGTGCCAGCAGCTTAGCCGGACTCCCCTACGAGCAGTACTTC. The encoded protein is CASSLAGLPYEQYF.

This clone showed up just a few times. The V and J genes are TRBV29-1 and TRBJ1-3; D gene unclear. Trimming cost V 6 bases and J 0 bases, with 6 bases left between them. The CDR3 sequence is 12 residues long. Germline V gene data show CDR1 as SQVTM and CDR2 as ANQGSEA. The CDR3 nucleotides read TGCAGCGTGGCGGACTCTGGAAACACCATATATTTT. Translating gives CSVADSGNTIYF.

This rearrangement joins TRBV5-6 to TRBJ2-2; 12 bases line up with TRBD2. The germline V gene has CDR1 SGHDT and CDR2 YYEEEE. The CDR3 runs 16 residues. With 3 bases clipped from V and 6 bases from J, the junction kept 6 bases outside the gene matches. This chain's CDR3 is CASSYPGLAGAGELFF. DNA of the CDR3: TGTGCCAGCAGCTACCCGGGACTAGCGGGCGCCGGGGAGCTGTTTTTT.

DNA of the CDR3: TGTGCCAGCAGCCAAGTTTTTGGAGAGAGGGTTTACGAGCAGTACTTC. Translating gives CASSQVFGERVYEQYF. The rearrangement links TRBV3-1 (or the pseudogene TRBV3-2) to TRBJ2-7; TRBD2 is a possible D gene (5 bases). Germline-derived CDR1 and CDR2 are LGHDT and YNNKEL (reference sequence). Trimming cost V 1 base and J 4 bases, with 17 bases left between them. The CDR3 is made up of 16 amino acids.

The chain recombines TRBV24-1 with TRBJ2-2; 8 nucleotides match TRBD2. V shed 8 bases, J shed 5 bases, and the junction held 12 bases outside the gene matches. Germline CDR1 and CDR2: KGHDR and SFDVKD. This CDR3 is built from 16 residues. CDR3 loop: CATIVAGGAWTGELFF. In DNA, the CDR3 is TGTGCCACCATCGTCGCGGGGGGCGCTTGGACCGGGGAGCTGTTTTTT.

The chain is built from TRBV10-3 and TRBJ2-7, with D tentatively TRBD1 (6 bases). CDR1 ENHRY and CDR2 SYGVKD come from the germline V gene. Trimming left V 3 bases short and J 6 bases short, with 12 bases between. This CDR3 has 13 residues. CDR3 nucleotides: TGTGCCATCAGTGACCTACAGGGTTTCGAGCAGTACTTC. Its translation is CAISDLQGFEQYF.

This clone appeared once. The CDR3 DNA is TGTGCCAGCTCACCTCGGGACAGGGGACTTGTCGGAGAGCAGTTCTTC. Its translation: CASSPRDRGLVGEQFF. The chain has TRBV18 and TRBJ2-1; 10 positions agree with TRBD1. From germline, CDR1 is KGHSH and CDR2 LQKENI. With 3 bases clipped from V and 10 bases from J, the junction kept 12 bases outside the gene matches. The CDR3 length is 16 residues.

The J gene is TRBJ1-1, the V gene TRBV5-1; TRBD1 agrees at 8 bases. After removal of 4 bases from V and 1 base from J, the junction contained 3 bases not matched to a gene. CDR1 and CDR2 (germline): SGHRS, YFSETQ. CDR3 size: 14 residues. CDR3 amino acids: CASSVGQGNTEAFF. Here the CDR3 DNA reads TGCGCCAGCAGCGTAGGACAGGGGAACACTGAAGCTTTCTTT.

The rearrangement joins TRBV3-1 (or the pseudogene TRBV3-2) to TRBJ1-2; possible D gene TRBD1, 6 bases. Between the trimmed V and J ends, which lost 3 bases and 6 bases, there was a span of 17 bases. Germline CDR1 is LGHDT and CDR2 is YNNKEL (reference sequence). The CDR3 is made up of 15 amino acids. CDR3 sequence: CASSHLDSVRDGYTF. CDR3 nucleotide sequence: TGTGCCAGCAGCCATCTGGACAGTGTAAGGGATGGCTACACCTTC.

The chain employs TRBV11-2 and TRBJ1-3; D ambiguous. Germline CDR1 SGHAT, CDR2 FQNNGV. CDR3 size: 15 residues. V lost 5 bases, J lost 3 bases, and 14 bases lay in between. This CDR3 is CASSRGQSYGNTIYF. The CDR3 bases are TGTGCCAGCAGCCGAGGTCAGTCTTATGGAAACACCATATATTTT.

V gene TRBV18 combines with J gene TRBJ2-6; D is undetermined. Looked up from germline, CDR1 is KGHSH and CDR2 is LQKENI. This CDR3 region has 17 residues. Trimming pared 0 bases from V and 0 bases from J, leaving 9 bases between. CDR3 nucleotides: TGTGCCAGCTCACCACCCCCAGGCAACTCTGGGGCCAACGTCCTGACTTTC. Protein sequence: CASSPPPGNSGANVLTF.

The CDR3 is CASSLIGTNTGELFF. The CDR3 bases are TGTGCCAGCAGCTTGATCGGGACGAACACCGGGGAGCTGTTTTTT. The J gene is TRBJ2-2, the V gene TRBV5-4; tentatively, D is TRBD2 (5 bases). Germline loops: CDR1 SGHNT, CDR2 YYREEE (reference sequence). This CDR3 has 15 amino acids. Between the trimmed V and J ends, which lost 1 base and 0 bases, there was a span of 7 bases.

The chain couples TRBV27 to TRBJ1-5; D gene uncertain. This CDR3 contains 15 residues. Germline V lookup: CDR1 MNHEY, CDR2 SMNVEV (reference sequence). Trimming pared 5 bases from V and 7 bases from J, leaving 18 bases between. CDR3 in amino acids: CASSIGPPDIQPQHF. The CDR3 DNA follows: TGTGCCAGCAGTATAGGCCCCCCTGACATCCAGCCCCAGCATTTT.

The chain has TRBV14 and TRBJ2-7; TRBD2 might be the D (6 bases). From germline, CDR1 is SGHDN and CDR2 FVKESK. Trimming stripped 5 bases from V and 9 bases from J, with 17 bases between. This CDR3 region has 13 residues. The CDR3 nucleotides read TGTGCCAGCAGCTTCACGGGAGCGCCGTCGCAGTACTTC. Protein sequence: CASSFTGAPSQYF.